This T cell receptor beta chain was found in a study of regulatory T cells in long-lasting Graves disease. At the level of the study: Those Graves' patients who were newly diagnosed had been on antithyroid drugs under 3 months. Whole-study findings and limits: When disease was persistent, TRBV28, TRBJ1-2 and TRBJ2-5 were the favored segments. Persistent cases of Graves' showed reduced TCR diversity relative to newly diagnosed patients.

Time point of the sample: newly diagnosed GD, antithyroid drugs for less than 3 months. The TCR library was made from RNA extracted from PBMCs. Germline CDR1 reads LNHDA; CDR2 reads SQIVND (reference sequence). V was cut by 4 bases and J by 0 bases, with 12 bases left in between. This CDR3 contains 15 residues. In its sample, this clonotype was seen many times. Antigen specificity is unknown. Arm-PCR with iRepertoire HTBI primers amplified the CDR3 regions for these TCR beta libraries. One entry per CDR3 protein, called by TCRdb with MiXCR from the multiplex PCR reads. This repertoire shows 550,000 or so distinct CDR3 sequences, around 12% found once; its top ten account for 8.9%. This sample was shared with a second study, whose subject was T cells in Graves' hyperthyroidism and ophthalmopathy. That source reports: When the TCR CDR3 underwent first-round RT-PCR, the HTBI primer set was used.

The sequence was collected from a woman aged 30 to 39 with Graves disease. This sample comprised peripheral blood mononuclear cells (PBMCs), obtained at new diagnosis, from a patient treated with antithyroid drugs. The genes are TRBV19 and TRBJ1-1, with TRBD1 as a possible D gene (5 bases). The CDR3 spells CASSTSGTVNTEAFF. DNA for the CDR3: TGTGCCAGTAGTACATCCGGGACGGTGAACACTGAAGCTTTCTTT.